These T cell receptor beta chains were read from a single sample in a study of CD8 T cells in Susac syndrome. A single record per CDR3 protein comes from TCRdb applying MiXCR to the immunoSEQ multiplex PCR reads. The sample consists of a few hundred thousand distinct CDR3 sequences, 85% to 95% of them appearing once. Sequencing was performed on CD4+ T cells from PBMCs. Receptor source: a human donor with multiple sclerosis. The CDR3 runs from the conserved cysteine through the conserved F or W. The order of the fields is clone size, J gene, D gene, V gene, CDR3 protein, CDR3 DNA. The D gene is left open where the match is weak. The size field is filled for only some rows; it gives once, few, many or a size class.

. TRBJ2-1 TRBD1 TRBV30 CASPGQGYNEQFF TGTGCCTCACCGGGACAGGGCTACAATGAGCAGTTCTTC
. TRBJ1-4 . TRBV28 CASSLTPATNEKLFF TGTGCCAGCAGCCTCACCCCTGCAACTAATGAAAAACTGTTTTTT
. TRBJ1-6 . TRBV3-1 CASSQDPGANNSPLHF TGTGCCAGCAGCCAAGATCCCGGGGCTAATAATTCACCCCTCCACTTT
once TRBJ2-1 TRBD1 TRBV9 CASSVEGTGSYNEQFF TGTGCCAGCAGCGTAGAGGGGACAGGGTCCTACAATGAGCAGTTCTTC
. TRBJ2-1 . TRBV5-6 CASSYGPGNEQFF TGTGCCAGCAGCTACGGTCCTGGCAATGAGCAGTTCTTC
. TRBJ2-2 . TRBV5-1 CASSLVTRAGELFF TGCGCCAGCAGCTTGGTGACCAGGGCCGGGGAGCTGTTTTTT
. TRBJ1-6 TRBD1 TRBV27 CASTSGTGSSPLHF TGTGCCAGCACTTCCGGGACAGGGTCTTCACCCCTCCACTTT
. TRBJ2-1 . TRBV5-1 CASSTSGTVYNEQFF TGCGCCAGCAGCACCTCCGGGACTGTATACAATGAGCAGTTCTTC
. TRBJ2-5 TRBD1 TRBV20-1 CSATDRVETQYF TGCAGTGCTACGGACAGGGTGGAGACCCAGTACTTC
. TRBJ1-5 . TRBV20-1 CSDLRKHKISRPQHF TGCAGTGATCTGCGAAAACACAAAATCTCTCGGCCCCAGCATTTT